The T cell receptor beta chain under discussion was sequenced for a study of blood T cell repertoires in COVID-19 (TCRdb year 2020). In the study overall: Samples covering the acute and convalescent phases of COVID-19 were provided by collaborators in the United States, Italy and Spain. The sample metadata nearly always contained a de-identified subject ID, COVID-19 status, age in years and sex. Samples came from the ongoing ImmuneRACE study (first 160 participants) plus 1,254 subjects from 6 global collaborators. Where available, HLA class I and class II types were taken from metadata supplied by the sample provider and were not determined by assay-based typing. Subjects who had been exposed to COVID-19, were actively infected with it, or had recovered from it provided the deeply sampled blood TCRbeta repertoires that made up the dataset. The prospective study material was composed of cDNA or gDNA derived from T cells, B-cell-depleted T cells, or PBMCs. A freely available public database, intended as a resource for researchers studying the immune response to SARS-CoV-2, is where the repertoires were released.

Findings and caveats that apply to the study as a whole: Clinical and demographic metadata were provided uncurated, with the amount varying by source and participant.

Each collaborating institution followed its own protocols to collect whole blood in K2EDTA tubes. For TCRbeta analysis, collaborators shipped samples in one of three forms: frozen whole blood, isolated PBMCs, or DNA extracted from either of those sample types. TCRbeta CDR3 regions were amplified from genomic DNA by means of the immunoSEQ Assay, a bias-controlled multiplex PCR. The published analysis was carried out like this. Within the assay, amplification of reference gene primers was used to estimate how many nucleated cells each sample contained. Sequence reads were collapsed and filtered to measure the absolute abundance of every unique TCRbeta CDR3 rearrangement. Productive Simpson clonality was computed per sample as the square root of Simpson's diversity index over productive rearrangements. TCRdb took this table from immuneACCESS and kept in-frame rearrangements with V and J called. Such tables lack part of the clones; where checked against another copy, unresolved V genes explain under half of the gap, and the rest is unexplained. Clone size and V and J calls were adopted from that table, with D and trimming inferred from the DNA. This sample lists about 210,000 clones; around 83% were detected once. The ten largest clones capture 9.7% of the sample.

This clone has just a few counts. Its antigen target is currently unknown. No base qualities exist here, and no much larger clone lies one base off it. The CDR3, cysteine through phenylalanine, is 14 amino acids long. Only CDR3 DNA remains: 42 bases, in frame from the first base. CDR1 and CDR2 (SGHTA, FQGTGA) derive from the germline V gene. Germline trimming: 5 bases from V, 8 bases from J; junction bases outside gene matches: 5. Specimen: peripheral blood. The clonotype was recovered from a man aged 45-65 years with active or convalescent COVID-19. The chain is assembled from TRBV7-3 and TRBJ1-6; 8 central nucleotides agree with TRBD1. The DNA sequence is given as TGTGCCAGCAGCACCGGACAGGGACATTCACCCCTCCACTTT. This codes for CASSTGQGHSPLHF.